These 7 T cell receptor beta chains originate from one sample sequenced in a study of T-cell memory formation after mild COVID-19. TCRdb re-analysed the 5' RACE reads in MiXCR, keeping a single row per CDR3 protein. The data contain just over 200,000 distinct CDR3 sequences, over 7.5% of them singletons. Sequencing was carried out using PBMCs or a T cell subset sorted from them (not recorded which). These receptors were obtained from a man between 18 and 29 years old who had mild COVID-19 (a few samples of this study predate the infection). Cell type and time point are not known.

This clonotype has a count of ten or more. This sequence joins TRBV6-6 and TRBJ2-2, with 7 bases matching TRBD1. The CDR3 has 15 residues. J was trimmed by 2 bases and V by 6 bases; bases with no gene match: 6. From germline, CDR1 is MNHNY and CDR2 SVGAGI (reference sequence). The CDR3 DNA sequence: TGTGCCAGCAGCCCGGACAGGCGCAACACCGGGGAGCTGTTTTTT. It specifies CASSPDRRNTGELFF.

This clonotype was observed a handful of times. The chain recombines TRBV5-5 with TRBJ1-5, with D possibly matching TRBD1 (5 bases). The CDR3 loop spans 15 amino acids. Germline-derived CDR1 and CDR2 are SGHKS and YYEKEE (reference sequence). V shed 1 base and J shed 7 bases, with 15 bases lying between them. DNA of the CDR3: TGTGCCAGCAGCTTGTGGGGGGACCAGTGGCAGCCCCAGCATTTT. Its translation is CASSLWGDQWQPQHF.

In this sample, this clonotype turned up many times. This CDR3 reads CASSVTGGTDTQYF. The CDR3 coding sequence is TGTGCCAGCAGTGTTACGGGGGGCACAGATACGCAGTATTTT. The chain carries TRBV6-5 and TRBJ2-3; tentatively, D is TRBD2 (6 bases). The germline V gene has CDR1 MNHEY and CDR2 SVGAGI. V lost 5 bases and J 1 base, leaving 10 bases between the germline ends. This CDR3 contains 14 residues.

V gene TRBV6-1 combines with J gene TRBJ1-5; D gene uncertain. The V end lost 0 bases, the J end lost 1 base, and 10 bases lay between the germline ends. The CDR3 has 16 residues. Germline values: CDR1 MNHNS, CDR2 SASEGT. CDR3 in amino acids: CASSEALGISNQPQHF. In DNA form, the CDR3 reads TGTGCCAGCAGTGAAGCGTTGGGTATCAGCAATCAGCCCCAGCATTTT.

The chain couples TRBV9 to TRBJ2-2, with 7 bases identical to TRBD1. Germline values: CDR1 SGDLS, CDR2 YYNGEE. The CDR3 loop spans 15 amino acids. V shed 3 bases and J 5 bases; nucleotides not matched to a gene: 7. As DNA, the CDR3 is TGTGCCAGCAGCGCCGACAGGGCTGGGACCGGGGAGCTGTTTTTT. Amino acid sequence: CASSADRAGTGELFF.

This clonotype turned up a few times. The V gene is TRBV6-2 or TRBV6-3, the J gene TRBJ2-1; 8 positions agree with TRBD1. Germline V gives CDR1 MNHEY, CDR2 SVGEGT. V lost 5 bases and J lost 10; bases outside the gene matches: 7. CDR3 length: 13 amino acids. This CDR3 reads CASSTPGGWEQFF. The CDR3 DNA is TGTGCCAGCAGTACCCCAGGGGGCTGGGAGCAGTTCTTC.

Notes on this clonotype: Mismatch with germline at one junction end may stem from a read error. This rearrangement joins TRBV12-3 or TRBV12-4 to TRBJ2-6; maybe TRBD1 (6 bases). The CDR3 spans 20 residues. The CDR3 loop reads CSSSDLLWDKGAPGANVLTF. CDR3 coding DNA: TGTTCCAGCAGTGACCTCCTTTGGGACAAAGGCGCTCCTGGGGCCAACGTCCTGACTTTC.